This passage covers 25 T cell receptor beta chains from one sample sequenced in a study of T cell responses to AZD1222 COVID-19 vaccine. Clones were sequenced by immunoSEQ multiplex PCR, and TCRdb holds only the in-frame ones, with some missing. The sample contains roughly 130,000 clones, about 90% of which appear only once. The source material was peripheral blood, sampled on day 0 of MenACWY control vaccination. These receptors came from an adult in good health.

The J gene is TRBJ1-2, the V gene TRBV28, with D tentatively TRBD1 (6 bases). The germline V and J ends were trimmed by 7 bases and 4 bases, with 16 bases remaining between them. This CDR3 has 14 amino acids. From germline, CDR1 is MDHEN and CDR2 SYDVKM. The CDR3 region is CASTQVGGGYGYTF. The DNA of the CDR3 is TGTGCCAGCACCCAAGTCGGGGGCGGCTATGGCTACACCTTC.

The chain has TRBV5-1 and TRBJ2-7, with a possible D match to TRBD1 (6 bases). Germline V CDR1 and CDR2: SGHRS, YFSETQ. Between the trimmed V and J ends, which lost 0 bases and 9 bases, there was a span of 10 bases. CDR3 length: 12 amino acids. The CDR3 here is CASSLEGTPQYF. The DNA for the CDR3 is TGCGCCAGCAGCTTGGAGGGGACACCGCAGTACTTC.

This chain connects TRBV18 to TRBJ1-3; the match to TRBD1 covers 8 bases. This CDR3 is 14 amino acids long. The J segment lost 4 bases and the V segment lost 3 bases, leaving 2 bases of the junction unmatched. Germline-derived CDR1 and CDR2 are KGHSH and LQKENI. The chain's CDR3 is CASSPWDRGNTIYF. In DNA form, the CDR3 reads TGTGCCAGCTCACCTTGGGACAGGGGAAACACCATATATTTT.

The chain combines TRBV30 with TRBJ2-1, with TRBD2 matching over 10 bases. This CDR3 is 15 amino acids long. Trimming took 3 bases from V and 7 from J; bases not matched to a gene: 9. CDR1 and CDR2 from the germline V gene are GTSNPN and SVGIG (reference sequence). CDR3 protein: CAWRLAGSGRNEQFF. The CDR3 DNA sequence: TGTGCCTGGAGGCTAGCAGGTAGCGGGAGGAATGAGCAGTTCTTC.

CDR3 DNA sequence: TGTGCCAGCAGCTTTTCGGGACCCTCCTCCTACGAGCAGTACTTC. Translated, it gives CASSFSGPSSYEQYF. The rearrangement links TRBV7-8 to TRBJ2-7; TRBD1 or TRBD2 may be the D gene (5 bases each). CDR1 and CDR2 from the germline V gene are SGHVS and FQNEAQ. The CDR3 totals 15 residues. Trimming removed 3 bases at V and 0 bases at J, with 12 bases between.

This sequence joins TRBV29-1 and TRBJ1-2; D gene uncertain. The CDR3 runs 11 residues. Germline assignment: CDR1 SQVTM and CDR2 ANQGSEA. V was cut by 2 bases and J by 8 bases, with 9 bases left in between. CDR3 loop: CSVEMDFGYTF. DNA of the CDR3: TGCAGCGTTGAAATGGATTTCGGCTACACCTTC.

The rearrangement links TRBV27 to TRBJ2-7, with 10 bases fitting TRBD1. Germline CDR1 reads MNHEY; CDR2 reads SMNVEV (reference sequence). The CDR3 extends over 16 amino acids. V shed 4 bases and J 6 bases; nucleotides not matched to a gene: 12. DNA of the CDR3: TGTGCCAGCAGTTCCTACAGAGGGACAGGGGCACGCGAGCAGTACTTC. It is translated as CASSSYRGTGAREQYF.

V usage is TRBV7-8 and J usage is TRBJ1-2; tentatively, D is TRBD1 (6 bases). The germline CDR1 and CDR2 sequences are SGHVS and FQNEAQ. V was cut by 3 bases and J by 2 bases, with 10 bases left in between. The CDR3 extends over 14 amino acids. In DNA, the CDR3 is TGTGCCAGCAGCTTCTTGGGGGGCAACTATGGCTACACCTTC. As protein: CASSFLGGNYGYTF.

The chain carries TRBV20-1 and TRBJ2-3; 9 bases are shared with TRBD2. CDR1 is DFQATT and CDR2 is SNEGSKA in the germline V gene (reference sequence). J gave up 3 bases and V 6 bases, and 7 bases lay outside the gene matches. CDR3 length: 14 amino acids. The CDR3 nucleotides read TGCAGTGCGAGTAGCGGGAGTAGGACAGATACGCAGTATTTT. It is translated as CSASSGSRTDTQYF.

The chain uses TRBV6-5 and TRBJ1-5, with a tentative D call TRBD1 (5 bases). The CDR3 runs 16 residues. V shed 2 bases and J shed 4 bases, with 15 bases lying between them. Germline V lookup: CDR1 MNHEY, CDR2 SVGAGI. Written as DNA, the CDR3 is TGTGCCAGCAGTTACGTAGGGGTCGGCGGGAATCAGCCCCAGCATTTT. Protein sequence: CASSYVGVGGNQPQHF.

The rearrangement joins TRBV7-9 to TRBJ2-3; D unresolved. The CDR3 loop spans 14 amino acids. Germline CDR1 is SEHNR and CDR2 is FQNEAQ (reference sequence). V was pared by 7 bases and J by 6 bases, with 17 bases between. This CDR3 is CASTDLQQEDTQYF. The CDR3 nucleotides are TGTGCCAGCACCGATTTACAGCAGGAGGATACGCAGTATTTT.

This clone was observed a few times. The rearrangement joins TRBV14 to TRBJ1-4; no clear D. From germline, CDR1 is SGHDN and CDR2 FVKESK. The CDR3 is 14 amino acids. V was trimmed by 4 bases and J by 0 bases, leaving 6 bases between them. DNA for the CDR3: TGTGCCAGCAGCCTAAGAGCAACTAATGAAAAACTGTTTTTT. Its translation is CASSLRATNEKLFF.

The chain links TRBV3-1 (or the pseudogene TRBV3-2) to TRBJ2-7, with no clear D. This CDR3 is 14 amino acids long. CDR1 and CDR2 (germline): LGHDT, YNNKEL (reference sequence). V was cut by 4 bases and J by 2 bases, with 12 bases left in between. This chain's CDR3 is CASSRRKSPYEQYF. DNA for the CDR3: TGTGCCAGCAGCCGACGGAAGAGCCCCTACGAGCAGTACTTC.

This chain links TRBV30 with TRBJ1-2; TRBD1 is a possible D gene (6 bases). The ends were cut back, 1 base at V and 2 bases at J, with 14 bases in the middle. Looked up from germline, CDR1 is GTSNPN and CDR2 is SVGIG (reference sequence). The CDR3 totals 15 residues. CDR3 residues: CAWSELRRGNYGYTF. The CDR3 DNA sequence: TGTGCCTGGAGTGAATTAAGGAGGGGGAACTATGGCTACACCTTC.

The rearrangement uses TRBV5-1 and TRBJ2-7, with D possibly being TRBD1 or TRBD2 (5 bases each). Trimming took 0 bases from V and 2 from J, leaving 9 bases between them. The CDR3 contains 14 residues. From germline, CDR1 is SGHRS and CDR2 YFSETQ. CDR3 sequence (DNA): TGCGCCAGCAGCTTGGCCGGGACCCCCTACGAGCAGTACTTC. Encoded protein: CASSLAGTPYEQYF.

The V gene is TRBV7-2, the J gene TRBJ2-7; 15 nucleotides match TRBD2. The CDR3 is made up of 14 amino acids. Trimming cost V 7 bases and J 7 bases; bases outside gene matches: 5. Per germline, CDR1 SGHTA and CDR2 FQGNSA. The CDR3 loop is CASTWGLAGGEQYF. CDR3 nucleotide sequence: TGTGCCAGCACCTGGGGACTAGCGGGAGGAGAGCAGTACTTC.

This chain connects TRBV2 to TRBJ1-5, with a tentative D call TRBD1 (5 bases). V lost 8 bases and J 1 base, leaving 6 bases between the germline ends. Germline V lookup: CDR1 SNHLY, CDR2 FYNNEI. The CDR3 contains 12 residues. The CDR3 loop is CASRQSNQPQHF. The CDR3 DNA sequence: TGTGCCAGCCGACAGAGCAATCAGCCCCAGCATTTT.

The chain combines TRBV10-2 with TRBJ1-6; 8 nucleotides line up with TRBD1. The germline V gene has CDR1 WSHSY and CDR2 SAAADI. The CDR3 runs 18 residues. The trim removed 6 bases at V and 7 bases at J, leaving 17 bases unmatched. The CDR3 bases are TGCGCCAGCAGGCAAGGAGGAGGACAGGGAAAGAGAAATTCACCCCTCCACTTT. Translated, it gives CASRQGGGQGKRNSPLHF.

This clone has a handful of counts. The chain uses TRBV2 and TRBJ2-7; D not certain. CDR1 is SNHLY and CDR2 is FYNNEI in the germline V gene. The length of the CDR3 is 14 residues. V was shortened by 5 bases and J by 3 bases, with 14 bases between the two germline ends. CDR3 DNA: TGTGCCAGCAGTTCGGGTCGTAGGGTCTACGAGCAGTACTTC. Translating gives CASSSGRRVYEQYF. Variable domain in full (rest from reference TRBV2 and TRBJ2-7): EPEVTQTPSHQVTQMGQEVILRCVPISNHLYFYWYRQILGQKVEFLVSFYNNEISEKSEIFDDQFSVERPDGSNFTLKIRSTKLEDSAMYFCASSSGRRVYEQYFGPGTRLTVT.

This clone was seen only once. A far larger clone is a single base away, which makes a read error likely. V and J are TRBV7-3 and TRBJ2-2, with unresolved D. V dropped 5 bases and J dropped 2 bases, with 0 bases sitting between them. Germline assignment: CDR1 SGHTA and CDR2 FQGTGA. This CDR3 region has 11 residues. DNA of the CDR3: TGTGCCAGCAGCAACACCGGGGAGCTGTTTTTT. Translated: CASSNTGELFF.

This clone was found once. The V gene is TRBV19, the J gene TRBJ1-4; D is undetermined. Germline CDR1 is LNHDA and CDR2 is SQIVND (reference sequence). V dropped 3 bases and J dropped 0 bases, with 11 bases sitting between them. This CDR3 comprises 16 residues. CDR3 sequence reads: CASSMIRQATNEKLFF. The DNA of the CDR3 is TGTGCCAGTAGTATGATCAGACAAGCAACTAATGAAAAACTGTTTTTT.

This chain links TRBV24-1 with TRBJ2-7, with 8 bases aligning to TRBD2. Germline trimming cut 2 bases from V and 5 bases from J; bases unmatched to any gene: 4. CDR3 length: 14 amino acids. Germline loops: CDR1 KGHDR, CDR2 SFDVKD. CDR3 protein: CATSDSRTSNEQYF. As DNA, the CDR3 is TGTGCCACCAGTGATTCGCGGACTAGCAACGAGCAGTACTTC.

This clone was seen just once. This chain uses TRBV9 with TRBJ2-7; unclear D gene. The CDR3 is 14 amino acids. V lost 4 bases to trimming and J lost 1 base, with 12 bases between them. CDR1 and CDR2 from the germline V gene are SGDLS and YYNGEE. CDR3 nucleotide sequence: TGTGCCAGCAGCACCTTAAGGGAATCCTACGAGCAGTACTTC. Translation: CASSTLRESYEQYF. The entire variable domain, with the rest obtained from reference TRBV9 and TRBJ2-7, is as follows: DSGVTQTPKHLITATGQRVTLRCSPRSGDLSVYWYQQSLDQGLQFLIQYYNGEERAKGNILERFSAQQFPDLHSELNLSSLELGDSALYFCASSTLRESYEQYFGPGTRLTVT.

J is TRBJ2-3 and V is TRBV6-2 or TRBV6-3; TRBD2 agrees at 10 bases. Per germline, CDR1 MNHEY and CDR2 SVGEGT. The trim removed 6 bases at V and 4 bases at J, leaving 4 bases unmatched. The CDR3 sequence is 14 residues long. The CDR3 region is CASRPSGSADTQYF. The CDR3 region has the DNA TGTGCCAGCAGACCTAGCGGGAGTGCAGATACGCAGTATTTT.

The chain is built from TRBV6-5 and TRBJ2-7, with TRBD2 matching 7 bases. V shed 1 base and J 0 bases; nucleotides not matched to a gene: 6. Germline loops: CDR1 MNHEY, CDR2 SVGAGI. CDR3 length: 16 amino acids. The CDR3 loop reads CASSYFGLADSYEQYF. As DNA, the CDR3 is TGTGCCAGCAGTTACTTCGGGCTAGCGGACTCCTACGAGCAGTACTTC.